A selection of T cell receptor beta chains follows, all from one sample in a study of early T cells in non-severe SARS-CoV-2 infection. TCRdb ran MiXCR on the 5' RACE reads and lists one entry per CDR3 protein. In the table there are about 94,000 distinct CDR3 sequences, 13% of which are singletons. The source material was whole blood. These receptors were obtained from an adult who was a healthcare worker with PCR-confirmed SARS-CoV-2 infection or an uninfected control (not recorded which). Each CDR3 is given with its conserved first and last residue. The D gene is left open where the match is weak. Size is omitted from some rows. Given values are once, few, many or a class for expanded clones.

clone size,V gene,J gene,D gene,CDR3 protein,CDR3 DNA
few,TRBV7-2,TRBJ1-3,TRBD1,CASSPQTGAGNTIYF,TGTGCCAGCAGCCCTCAAACAGGGGCTGGAAACACCATATATTTT
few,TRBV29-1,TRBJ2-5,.,CSVEGGVNQETQYF,TGCAGCGTTGAGGGCGGGGTAAACCAAGAGACCCAGTACTTC
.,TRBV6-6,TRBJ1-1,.,CATLGRAGGLGTEAFF,TGTGCCACCCTCGGGAGGGCAGGCGGTCTGGGGACTGAAGCTTTCTTT
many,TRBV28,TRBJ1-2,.,CASSARTGYGYTF,TGTGCCAGCAGCGCCCGGACGGGCTATGGCTACACCTTC
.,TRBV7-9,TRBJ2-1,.,CASSLGRGRWYEQFF,TGTGCCAGCAGCTTAGGCCGGGGGCGTTGGTATGAGCAGTTCTTC
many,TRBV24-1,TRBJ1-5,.,CATSDPGVNQPQHF,TGTGCCACCAGTGATCCAGGGGTCAATCAGCCCCAGCATTTT
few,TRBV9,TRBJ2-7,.,CASSVGDASIEQYF,TGTGCCAGCAGCGTAGGGGACGCCAGTATTGAGCAGTACTTC
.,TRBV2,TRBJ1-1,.,CASSEALTPGGGAFF,TGTGCCAGCAGTGAAGCTTTGACCCCTGGCGGGGGAGCTTTCTTT
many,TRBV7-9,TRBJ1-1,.,CASSLVSLNTEAFF,TGTGCCAGCAGCTTAGTCAGTCTGAACACTGAAGCTTTCTTT
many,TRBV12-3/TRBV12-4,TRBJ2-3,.,CASSPLAGRTDTQYF,TGTGCCAGCAGTCCTTTGGCGGGACGCACAGATACGCAGTATTTT
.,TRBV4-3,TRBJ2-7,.,CASSQEGQGGQYEQYF,TGCGCCAGCAGCCAAGAAGGGCAGGGGGGTCAATACGAGCAGTACTTC
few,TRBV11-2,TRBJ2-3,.,CASSLDPRGPGIRTDTQYF,TGTGCCAGCAGCTTAGATCCCCGGGGGCCCGGCATTCGCACAGATACGCAGTATTTT
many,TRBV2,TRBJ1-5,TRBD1,CASSEAFPTGYSNQPQHF,TGTGCCAGCAGTGAAGCGTTTCCGACAGGGTATAGCAATCAGCCCCAGCATTTT
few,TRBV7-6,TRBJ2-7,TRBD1,CASSLAGTGGHEQYF,TGTGCCAGCAGCTTAGCTGGGACAGGGGGCCACGAGCAGTACTTC
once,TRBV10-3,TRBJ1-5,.,CAISEDRPSNQPQHF,TGTGCCATCAGTGAGGACAGGCCGAGCAATCAGCCCCAGCATTTT
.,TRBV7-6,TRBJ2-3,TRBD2,CASSLEASGGTDTQYF,TGTGCCAGCAGCTTAGAGGCTAGCGGGGGCACAGATACGCAGTATTTT
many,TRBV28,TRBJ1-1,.,CATSRIMNTEAFF,TGTGCCACCAGCCGGATCATGAACACTGAAGCTTTCTTT